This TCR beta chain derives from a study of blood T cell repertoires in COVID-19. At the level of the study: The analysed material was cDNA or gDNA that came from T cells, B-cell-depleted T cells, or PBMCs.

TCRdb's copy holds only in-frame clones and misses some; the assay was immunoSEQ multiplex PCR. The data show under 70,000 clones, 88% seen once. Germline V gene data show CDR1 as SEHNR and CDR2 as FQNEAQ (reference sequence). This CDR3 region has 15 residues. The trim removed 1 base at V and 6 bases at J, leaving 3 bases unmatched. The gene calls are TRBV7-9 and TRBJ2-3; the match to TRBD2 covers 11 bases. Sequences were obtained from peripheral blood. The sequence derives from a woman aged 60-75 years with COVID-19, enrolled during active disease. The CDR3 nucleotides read TGTGCCAGCAGCTTAGTTAGCGGGGGGGCCGATACGCAGTATTTT. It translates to CASSLVSGGADTQYF.